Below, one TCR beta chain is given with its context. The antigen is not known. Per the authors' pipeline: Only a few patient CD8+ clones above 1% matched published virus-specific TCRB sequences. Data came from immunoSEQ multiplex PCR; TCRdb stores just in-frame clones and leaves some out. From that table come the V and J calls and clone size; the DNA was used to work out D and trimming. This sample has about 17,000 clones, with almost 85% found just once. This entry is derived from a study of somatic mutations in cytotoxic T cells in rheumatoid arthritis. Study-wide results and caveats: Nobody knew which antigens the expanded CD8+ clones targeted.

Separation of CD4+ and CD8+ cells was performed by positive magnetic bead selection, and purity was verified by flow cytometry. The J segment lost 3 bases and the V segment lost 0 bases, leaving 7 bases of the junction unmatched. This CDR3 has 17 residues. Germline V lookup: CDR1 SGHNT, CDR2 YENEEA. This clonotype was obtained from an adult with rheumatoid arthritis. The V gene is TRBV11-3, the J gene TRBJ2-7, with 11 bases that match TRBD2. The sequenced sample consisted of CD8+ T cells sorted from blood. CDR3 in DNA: TGTGCCAGCAGCTTAGATCGAGGACTAGCGGGCCTCTACGAGCAGTACTTC. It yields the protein CASSLDRGLAGLYEQYF.